This T cell receptor beta chain appears in the sequencing data of a study of blood T cell repertoires in COVID-19. Using immunoSEQ multiplex PCR, the repertoire was profiled, and TCRdb retains in-frame clones only, with some absent. The profile covers some 300,000 clones, with 88% appearing a single time and approximately 7% taken by the ten largest. The sequenced sample was peripheral blood. The sequence came from a woman in her 30s who had recovered from COVID-19.

This chain's CDR3 is CASSSTGRASGASSYNEQFF. The CDR3 nucleotides are TGTGCCAGCAGCTCTACAGGGAGGGCTAGCGGGGCGAGCTCCTACAATGAGCAGTTCTTC. The V gene is TRBV11-3, the J gene TRBJ2-1; 9 nucleotides agree with TRBD2. Germline V CDR1 and CDR2: SGHNT, YENEEA. This CDR3 comprises 20 residues. With V trimmed by 4 bases and J by 0 bases, 16 bases remained unmatched.